This is a list of T cell receptor beta chains from one sample in a study of OX40 agonist ivuxolimab in advanced cancers. Libraries were prepared by immunoSEQ multiplex PCR; TCRdb keeps only in-frame clonotypes and omits some of them. The table has 60,000 to 85,000 clones, roughly 86% seen once. Here the sequenced sample was CD4+ or CD8+ T cells sorted from blood, taken in a trial of the OX40 agonist ivuxolimab. These receptors all come from an adult with an advanced solid tumor such as melanoma, head and neck, liver or kidney cancer. Each CDR3 is given with its conserved first and last residue. D genes are given only for firm matches. Clone size is given for some rows only: seen once, a few or many times, or a class if the clone is expanded.

j_gene | abundance | d_gene | v_gene | CDR3aa | CDR3nt
TRBJ2-7 | NA | TRBD1 | TRBV6-6 | CASIDPGQLSYEQYF | TGTGCCAGCATAGACCCGGGACAGCTCTCCTACGAGCAGTACTTC
TRBJ2-7 | NA | NA | TRBV7-2 | CASSPQVTLGEQYF | TGTGCCAGCAGCCCCCAAGTCACCCTCGGCGAGCAGTACTTC
TRBJ1-2 | NA | NA | TRBV28 | CASSRGDRRYYGYTF | TGTGCCAGCAGCCGCGGAGATCGGCGCTACTATGGCTACACCTTC
TRBJ2-2 | NA | NA | TRBV14 | CASSQQWTGELFF | TGTGCCAGCAGCCAACAGTGGACCGGGGAGCTGTTTTTT
TRBJ1-3 | NA | NA | TRBV5-4 | CASSLVGAAGNTIYF | TGTGCCAGCAGCTTGGTTGGGGCTGCTGGAAACACCATATATTTT
TRBJ1-1 | NA | NA | TRBV27 | CASSLEGGTEAFF | TGTGCCAGCAGTTTAGAGGGGGGCACTGAAGCTTTCTTT
TRBJ1-4 | NA | NA | TRBV2 | CASSVGPLNEKLFF | TGTGCCAGCAGTGTCGGGCCTTTGAATGAAAAACTGTTTTTT
TRBJ2-7 | NA | NA | TRBV30 | CAWSVPSQGTAYEQYF | TGTGCCTGGAGTGTACCCAGCCAGGGTACTGCCTACGAGCAGTACTTC
TRBJ1-1 | NA | NA | TRBV9 | CASSAPGAVNTEAFF | TGTGCCAGCAGCGCCCCTGGGGCTGTTAACACTGAAGCTTTCTTT
TRBJ2-1 | NA | NA | TRBV5-1 | CASSFPGPYNEQFF | TGCGCCAGCAGCTTCCCGGGGCCCTACAATGAGCAGTTCTTC
TRBJ1-1 | NA | NA | TRBV7-2 | CASSFQENTEAFF | TGTGCCAGCAGCTTTCAAGAAAACACTGAAGCTTTCTTT
TRBJ1-3 | NA | TRBD1 | TRBV2 | CASSGSGTGTLGNTIYF | TGTGCCAGCAGTGGCTCCGGGACAGGGACTTTAGGAAACACCATATATTTT
TRBJ1-1 | once | NA | TRBV11-1 | CASSLRGTEAFF | TGTGCCAGCAGCTTACGGGGTACTGAAGCTTTCTTT
TRBJ2-1 | NA | TRBD2 | TRBV15 | CATGRTSGGLWEQFF | TGTGCCACCGGGAGGACTAGCGGGGGTTTATGGGAGCAGTTCTTC
TRBJ2-5 | NA | NA | TRBV6-5 | CASSYNRDLGTQYF | TGTGCCAGCAGTTACAACAGGGATCTGGGGACCCAGTACTTC
TRBJ1-1 | NA | NA | TRBV19 | CASTPRGDTEAFF | TGTGCCAGTACCCCAAGGGGGGACACTGAAGCTTTCTTT
TRBJ2-6 | NA | NA | TRBV7-2 | CASSLAPPDSSGANVLTF | TGTGCCAGCAGCTTAGCCCCCCCGGATAGCTCTGGGGCCAACGTCCTGACTTTC
TRBJ1-2 | NA | NA | TRBV28 | CASSLRTDRGGYTF | TGTGCCAGCAGTTTAAGAACGGACAGAGGAGGCTACACCTTC
TRBJ2-5 | NA | NA | TRBV2 | CAGEWGVQETQYF | TGTGCCGGGGAATGGGGGGTACAAGAGACCCAGTACTTC
TRBJ1-5 | NA | NA | TRBV28 | CASTPTGGNQPQHF | TGTGCCAGCACTCCGACAGGAGGCAATCAGCCCCAGCATTTT
TRBJ2-1 | NA | TRBD2 | TRBV30 | CAWTIAGGSPYNEQFF | TGTGCCTGGACTATAGCGGGAGGGTCCCCCTACAATGAGCAGTTCTTC
TRBJ2-1 | NA | TRBD2 | TRBV6-5 | CASSYLGLAGWDEQFF | TGTGCCAGCAGTTACCTGGGACTAGCGGGGTGGGATGAGCAGTTCTTC
TRBJ1-2 | NA | NA | TRBV5-6 | CASSLAGGGLGYTF | TGTGCCAGCAGCTTGGCCGGCGGGGGCCTCGGCTACACCTTC
TRBJ2-3 | NA | NA | TRBV29-1 | CSPTGGLSTDTQYF | TGCAGCCCCACAGGGGGACTAAGCACAGATACGCAGTATTTT